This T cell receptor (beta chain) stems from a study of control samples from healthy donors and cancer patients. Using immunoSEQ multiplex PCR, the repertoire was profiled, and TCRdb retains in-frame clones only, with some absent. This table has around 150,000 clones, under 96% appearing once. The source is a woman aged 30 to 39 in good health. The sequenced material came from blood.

The CDR3 coding sequence is TGTGCCAGCAGTCCCGGGACACGGATCCGAGATGAGCAGTTCTTC. Translation gives CASSPGTRIRDEQFF. This chain joins TRBV27 and TRBJ2-1; weak D call: TRBD1 (6 bases). V was clipped by 5 bases and J by 8 bases, with 19 bases between them. The CDR3 loop spans 15 amino acids. From germline, CDR1 is MNHEY and CDR2 SMNVEV (reference sequence).